A selection of T cell receptor beta chains follows, all from one sample in a study of vaccination and CD4 T cells after COVID-19. TCRdb re-called the PCR reads through MiXCR, storing one row per CDR3 protein. The data hold 11,000 or so distinct CDR3 sequences, with roughly 61% observed a single time. Antigens for these TCRs are unknown. Sequenced sample: CD4+ T cells from blood, cultured in vitro. All receptors derive from a human donor who had recovered from COVID-19. Each CDR3 is given without its conserved first and last residue.

CDR3,V,J
AQPPQTGSYAMNTEAF,TRBV7-9,TRBJ1-1
SAISGTGTEAF,TRBV20-1,TRBJ1-1
SARDAGTPTDTQY,TRBV20-1,TRBJ2-3
SADRGRRGYT,TRBV20-1,TRBJ1-2
ASSIGTDYGYT,TRBV28,TRBJ1-2
ASSFRRDNNEQF,TRBV7-8,TRBJ2-1
ASSVGPTWGETQY,TRBV9,TRBJ2-5
ASSQGQGSSYNEQF,TRBV4-2,TRBJ2-1
ASSRYYEQY,TRBV6-2/TRBV6-3,TRBJ2-7
SARVTSGRALDEQY,TRBV20-1,TRBJ2-7
ASSQEQRSYNEQF,TRBV4-2,TRBJ2-1
ASRGQGVYGYT,TRBV2,TRBJ1-2
SAGTSWGRNYEQY,TRBV20-1,TRBJ2-7
ASSRPTGNNSPLH,TRBV6-1,TRBJ1-6
ATSGGQEFDEQY,TRBV15,TRBJ2-7
ASSTRGGPGEQY,TRBV7-6,TRBJ2-7
ASSLGRGFYNEQF,TRBV12-3/TRBV12-4,TRBJ2-1
ASSSSAGSRYEQY,TRBV5-1,TRBJ2-7
AISESPGQNTGELF,TRBV10-3,TRBJ2-2
ASRKAGAGYEQY,TRBV6-1,TRBJ2-7
SWTLRGMNNSPLH,TRBV20-1,TRBJ1-6
ASSLRSGGSETQY,TRBV7-3,TRBJ2-5
ASSCTGLGNTIY,TRBV6-5,TRBJ1-3
ASRPPRTGRAGNQPQH,TRBV6-2/TRBV6-3,TRBJ1-5
ASSDSTSAPQY,TRBV6-4,TRBJ2-3
ARSCTDTQY,TRBV5-3,TRBJ2-3
ASSSQDGSGKNIQY,TRBV6-1,TRBJ2-4
ALGRYPYGYT,TRBV30,TRBJ1-2
ASSDEYEQY,TRBV7-7,TRBJ2-7
ASSQLSSGRSSTDTQY,TRBV4-1,TRBJ2-3
ASSLRPAKTGELF,TRBV7-9,TRBJ2-2
ATSSWSVEGRTGELF,TRBV15,TRBJ2-2
ASSPQGASYEQY,TRBV7-2,TRBJ2-7
AIRSGTANTGELF,TRBV10-3,TRBJ2-2
SARGAVNEQF,TRBV20-1,TRBJ2-1
ASSERSRVSVPQH,TRBV6-1,TRBJ1-5
ASSYPDTSGRPEIYEQY,TRBV6-5,TRBJ2-7
ASSPGTPRKPQH,TRBV6-1,TRBJ1-5